This is a list of T cell receptor beta chains from one sample in a study of OX40 agonist ivuxolimab in advanced cancers. Only in-frame clones appear in the TCRdb table, and some are missing; sequencing was by immunoSEQ multiplex PCR. The repertoire holds around 68,000 clones, with about 90% as singletons. The starting material was CD4+ or CD8+ T cells sorted from blood, obtained in a trial of the OX40 agonist ivuxolimab. All receptors come from an adult with an advanced solid tumor such as melanoma, head and neck, liver or kidney cancer. Each CDR3 is given without its conserved first and last residue. The D gene is left open where the match is weak. Clone size, where shown, is once, few, many, or a class for clones that have expanded.

J	size	D	V	length	CDR3
TRBJ2-2	once	TRBD2	TRBV9	12	ASTGTSVTGELF
TRBJ2-3	NA	TRBD2	TRBV5-1	13	ASSLSAGVSDTQY
TRBJ2-2	once	NA	TRBV6-5	14	ASSYSTLSSTGELF
TRBJ2-7	NA	NA	TRBV5-6	9	ASSHNYEQY
TRBJ2-5	NA	NA	TRBV30	11	AWSSAGVETQY
TRBJ2-7	NA	NA	TRBV18	13	ASSPQEAGSYEQY
TRBJ2-7	NA	NA	TRBV27	13	ASSFRYGEVHEQY
TRBJ1-4	NA	NA	TRBV7-3	13	ASSSGRPGDEKLF
TRBJ1-2	NA	NA	TRBV9	12	ASSVATGGYGYT
TRBJ1-5	NA	NA	TRBV6-5	12	ASSYGGVSQPQH
TRBJ2-6	NA	TRBD1	TRBV19	14	ASSQGQGTGANVLT
TRBJ2-2	NA	TRBD1	TRBV11-2	13	ASSFGQGANGELF
TRBJ1-2	once	NA	TRBV7-2	11	ASSFSADYGYT
TRBJ2-7	NA	NA	TRBV4-3	11	ASSQALASEQY
TRBJ2-5	NA	TRBD1	TRBV7-9	12	ASSPGQGKETQY
TRBJ1-2	few	NA	TRBV5-1	10	ASSSGSYGYT